This passage covers 27 T cell receptor beta chains from one sample sequenced in a study of blood T cell repertoires in COVID-19. Produced via immunoSEQ multiplex PCR; TCRdb's table is partial and in-frame only. The table records roughly 230,000 clones, roughly 81% of them present only once. Sequences were obtained from PBMCs or T cells enriched from blood (not recorded which). These receptors were obtained from a woman between 50 and 59 years old who had been exposed to COVID-19.

The chain recombines TRBV19 with TRBJ1-3; D not certain. This CDR3 has 14 residues. Trimming stripped 7 bases from V and 2 bases from J, with 12 bases between. Germline V gene data show CDR1 as LNHDA and CDR2 as SQIVND (reference sequence). CDR3 in DNA: TGTGCCAGTACGAGGGCGCAGCCTGGAAACACCATATATTTT. This translates into CASTRAQPGNTIYF.

The chain combines TRBV6-1 with TRBJ2-1; TRBD1 aligns across 10 bases. CDR1 and CDR2 (germline): MNHNS, SASEGT. J was trimmed by 7 bases and V by 0 bases; bases with no gene match: 15. The CDR3 has 19 amino acids. CDR3 sequence (DNA): TGTGCCAGCAGTGAAGCCGGGACAGGGGTCCTTGTAGTTGGGAATGAGCAGTTCTTC. Protein product: CASSEAGTGVLVVGNEQFF.

This clone was counted a few times. J is TRBJ2-5 and V is TRBV6-2 or TRBV6-3; D possibly corresponds to TRBD1 (6 bases). The germline V gene has CDR1 MNHEY and CDR2 SVGEGT. This CDR3 has 15 amino acids. Trimming took off 4 bases at V and 2 bases at J, with 14 bases between the two ends. This CDR3 reads CASSSTGTYQETQYF. CDR3 DNA: TGTGCCAGCAGTTCCACCGGGACATATCAAGAGACCCAGTACTTC.

As for this clone: The sample carries other DNA sequences with the same CDR3. This chain uses TRBV30 with TRBJ1-1; possibly TRBD1 for D (5 bases). This CDR3 is 14 amino acids long. In germline, CDR1 is GTSNPN, CDR2 SVGIG (reference sequence). The germline V and J ends were trimmed by 0 bases and 1 base, with 9 bases remaining between them. CDR3 amino acids: CAWSVLGGNTEAFF. In DNA, the CDR3 is TGTGCCTGGAGTGTACTGGGGGGGAACACTGAAGCTTTCTTT.

This chain connects TRBV13 to TRBJ1-1; D uncertain. In germline, CDR1 is PRHDT, CDR2 FYEKMQ (reference sequence). The CDR3 covers 12 residues. Deletions cut 5 bases from V and 6 bases from J, with 10 bases between. This CDR3 reads CASSQSESEAFF. The CDR3 bases are TGTGCCAGCAGCCAGTCAGAATCTGAAGCTTTCTTT.

The chain couples TRBV28 to TRBJ2-5; 10 bases line up with TRBD1. The CDR3 covers 17 residues. CDR1 and CDR2 (germline): MDHEN, SYDVKM. V dropped 5 bases and J dropped 5; count of bases not matched to a gene: 14. This chain's CDR3 is CASSPRTGGDRKETQYF. The CDR3 bases are TGTGCCAGCAGTCCAAGGACAGGGGGTGATAGGAAGGAGACCCAGTACTTC.

This sequence joins TRBV2 and TRBJ1-5; 7 positions match TRBD1. V lost 7 bases, J lost 3 bases, and 6 bases stayed unmatched. CDR1 SNHLY and CDR2 FYNNEI come from the germline V gene. There are 14 residues in the CDR3. DNA for the CDR3: TGTGCCAGCACCTGGGACAGCCTCAATCAGCCCCAGCATTTT. Translated: CASTWDSLNQPQHF.

The chain uses TRBV5-1 and TRBJ1-5, with D unresolved. This CDR3 has 15 residues. V dropped 3 bases and J dropped 2 bases, with 12 bases sitting between them. CDR1 and CDR2 (germline): SGHRS, YFSETQ. DNA for the CDR3: TGCGCCAGCAGCTGGGGAGTGGCGGGCAATCAGCCCCAGCATTTT. Translated: CASSWGVAGNQPQHF. Full variable domain (outside the CDR3, taken from reference TRBV5-1 and TRBJ1-5): KAGVTQTPRYLIKTRGQQVTLSCSPISGHRSVSWYQQTPGQGLQFLFEYFSETQRNKGNFPGRFSGRQFSNSRSEMNVSTLELGDSALYLCASSWGVAGNQPQHFGDGTRLSIL.

This clone appeared once. The V gene is TRBV19, the J gene TRBJ2-1; 13 bases are a match to TRBD2. J gave up 4 bases and V 4 bases, and 10 bases lay outside the gene matches. The CDR3 has 18 amino acids. Germline values: CDR1 LNHDA, CDR2 SQIVND (reference sequence). The CDR3 region has the DNA TGTGCCAGTAGTAGCGGAATGGGACTAGCGGGGCGATACAATGAGCAGTTCTTC. It yields the protein CASSSGMGLAGRYNEQFF.

This clone was counted only a few times. This sequence joins TRBV10-3 and TRBJ1-1; TRBD1 might be the D (5 bases). The CDR3 has 14 residues. V was cut by 5 bases and J by 1 base, with 11 bases left in between. The germline V gene encodes CDR1 ENHRY and CDR2 SYGVKD. DNA for the CDR3: TGTGCCATCAGTCCGGGACTCCCGAACACTGAAGCTTTCTTT. This gives the protein CAISPGLPNTEAFF.

V gene TRBV28 combines with J gene TRBJ1-6; D might be TRBD1 (5 bases). Germline CDR1 is MDHEN and CDR2 is SYDVKM. The CDR3 covers 14 residues. V lost 3 bases to trimming and J lost 13 bases, with 16 bases between them. Written as DNA, the CDR3 is TGTGCCAGCAGTTTCCTTCTGGGGCGATCCCCCCTCCACTTT. Translation: CASSFLLGRSPLHF.

The chain couples TRBV21-1 to TRBJ1-5; whether TRBD1, the table's D call, matches the DNA was not checked. TRBV21-1 is a pseudogene locus. This CDR3 is 15 amino acids long. CDR3 amino acids: CASSYGTGLGQPQHF. The CDR3 region has the DNA TGTGCCAGCAGTTACGGGACAGGGCTCGGTCAGCCCCAGCATTTT.

The chain is built from TRBV19 and TRBJ1-5, with D unresolved. Per germline, CDR1 LNHDA and CDR2 SQIVND (reference sequence). This CDR3 region has 12 residues. V dropped 3 bases and J dropped 6 bases, with 6 bases sitting between them. The CDR3 bases are TGTGCCAGTAGTATTAGTGGTCAGCCCCAGCATTTT. This gives the protein CASSISGQPQHF.

The chain has TRBV6-4 and TRBJ2-2; unclear D gene. V lost 3 bases to trimming and J lost 4 bases, with 9 bases between them. Germline V lookup: CDR1 MRHNA, CDR2 SNTAGT. The CDR3 spans 14 residues. In DNA, the CDR3 is TGTGCCAGCAGTGAGGAGTTCTTCACCGGGGAGCTGTTTTTT. It is translated as CASSEEFFTGELFF.

The V gene is TRBV10-3, the J gene TRBJ2-1; TRBD2 might be the D (6 bases). The germline gives CDR1 ENHRY, CDR2 SYGVKD. This CDR3 comprises 12 residues. The V end was cut by 6 bases, the J end by 4 bases, with 7 bases between. CDR3 loop: CAISGGYNEQFF. The CDR3 nucleotides are TGTGCCATCAGCGGGGGTTACAATGAGCAGTTCTTC.

The rearrangement joins TRBV24-1 to TRBJ2-2; 8 positions agree with TRBD1. The CDR3 is 16 amino acids. Germline assignment: CDR1 KGHDR and CDR2 SFDVKD. V trimming: 3 bases; J trimming: 7 bases; junction bases outside the gene matches: 9. CDR3 region: CATSDEAGGFRGELFF. The DNA of the CDR3 is TGTGCCACCAGTGATGAAGCAGGGGGCTTTCGCGGGGAGCTGTTTTTT.

CDR3 residues: CASSIPGQGQNQPQHF. CDR3 bases: TGTGCCAGCAGCATTCCGGGACAGGGCCAAAATCAGCCCCAGCATTTT. The rearrangement joins TRBV6-2 or TRBV6-3 to TRBJ1-5, with 9 positions matching TRBD1. The CDR3 runs 16 residues. Germline trimming cut 6 bases from V and 4 bases from J; bases unmatched to any gene: 10. CDR1 and CDR2 from the germline V gene are MNHEY and SVGEGT.

V gene TRBV10-3 combines with J gene TRBJ2-1; D is perhaps TRBD2 (6 bases). Per the germline V gene, CDR1 is ENHRY and CDR2 is SYGVKD. Deletions cut 5 bases from V and 0 bases from J, with 14 bases between. The CDR3 consists of 16 residues. The DNA for the CDR3 is TGTGCCATCAGTCCCGAGGCGGGGAGCTCCTACAATGAGCAGTTCTTC. Translated: CAISPEAGSSYNEQFF.

V and J are TRBV20-1 and TRBJ2-1, with D possibly being TRBD2 (7 bases). Germline V gene data show CDR1 as DFQATT and CDR2 as SNEGSKA (reference sequence). V was pared by 3 bases and J by 7 bases, with 16 bases between. The length of the CDR3 is 14 residues. Written as DNA, the CDR3 is TGCAGTGCTAGTCGGGGGGCTGGGGAAAATGAGCAGTTCTTC. It specifies CSASRGAGENEQFF.

The chain carries TRBV9 and TRBJ2-5; 8 bases fit TRBD2. Trimming took 4 bases from V and 5 from J; bases not matched to a gene: 16. The germline V gene has CDR1 SGDLS and CDR2 YYNGEE. The CDR3 covers 17 residues. CDR3 sequence (DNA): TGTGCCAGCAGCCCCCGGAAGAGTGGAGCGGGGGAGGAGACCCAGTACTTC. Its protein product is CASSPRKSGAGEETQYF.

The chain couples TRBV27 to TRBJ1-1; 8 bases match TRBD1. V was pared by 3 bases and J by 4 bases, with 7 bases of the junction left unmatched. This CDR3 contains 15 residues. Germline values: CDR1 MNHEY, CDR2 SMNVEV (reference sequence). The chain's CDR3 is CASSFLGQARTEAFF. In DNA, the CDR3 is TGTGCCAGCAGTTTTCTGGGACAGGCCCGCACTGAAGCTTTCTTT.

This clone was recorded only once. The chain carries TRBV11-1 and TRBJ1-2, with TRBD1 as a possible D gene (5 bases). This CDR3 has 14 amino acids. Germline lookup yields CDR1 SGHAT and CDR2 FQDESV (reference sequence). The V and J ends lost 3 bases and 4 bases respectively, with 12 bases between them. The CDR3 reads CASSFGTKGYGYTF. CDR3 sequence (DNA): TGTGCCAGCAGCTTTGGGACTAAGGGCTATGGCTACACCTTC. The complete variable domain, with remaining parts taken from reference TRBV11-1 and TRBJ1-2, reads EAEVAQSPRYKITEKSQAVAFWCDPISGHATLYWYRQILGQGPELLVQFQDESVVDDSQLPKDRFSAERLKGVDSTLKIQPAELGDSAMYLCASSFGTKGYGYTFGSGTRLTVV.

The chain couples TRBV5-5 to TRBJ1-6; tentative D call: TRBD1 (5 bases). The CDR3 runs 15 residues. CDR1 SGHKS and CDR2 YYEKEE come from the germline V gene (reference sequence). The V end was cut by 4 bases, the J end by 3 bases, with 11 bases between. The CDR3 here is CASSNDRHYNSPLHF. DNA of the CDR3: TGTGCCAGCAGCAACGACAGACACTATAATTCACCCCTCCACTTT.

The V and J genes are TRBV27 and TRBJ2-5; the match to TRBD2 covers 11 bases. CDR1 MNHEY and CDR2 SMNVEV come from the germline V gene (reference sequence). CDR3 length equals 15 residues. V was clipped by 5 bases and J by 4 bases; unmatched bases: 6. The CDR3: CASSPLAGGGETQYF. The CDR3 DNA reads as TGTGCCAGCAGTCCGCTAGCGGGGGGAGGAGAGACCCAGTACTTC.

CDR3 sequence: CAWTPTLTAGGYTF. The CDR3, as DNA: TGTGCCTGGACTCCCACTTTGACCGCGGGTGGCTACACCTTC. The V and J genes are TRBV30 and TRBJ1-2; the D is unclear. From germline, CDR1 is GTSNPN and CDR2 SVGIG (reference sequence). Trimming removed 4 bases at V and 7 bases at J, with 19 bases between. The CDR3 length is 14 residues. Full variable domain (rest looked up from reference TRBV30 and TRBJ1-2): SQTIHQWPATLVQPVGSPLSLECTVEGTSNPNLYWYRQAAGRGLQLLFYSVGIGQISSEVPQNLSASRPQDRQFILSSKKLLLSDSGFYLCAWTPTLTAGGYTFGSGTRLTVV.

The V gene is TRBV5-4, the J gene TRBJ2-3; 7 nucleotides line up with TRBD2. The germline gives CDR1 SGHNT, CDR2 YYREEE (reference sequence). V gave up 3 bases and J gave up 1 base; unmatched junction bases: 2. This CDR3 is 14 amino acids long. The chain's CDR3 is CASSWGGGTDTQYF. CDR3 nucleotides: TGTGCCAGCAGCTGGGGGGGAGGCACAGATACGCAGTATTTT.

Points on this clone: A much larger clone lies a single base off, so this may be a read error. Other DNA sequences of this sample code for an identical CDR3. The rearrangement links TRBV5-1 to TRBJ1-1, with D tentatively TRBD1 (6 bases). The germline CDR1 and CDR2 sequences are SGHRS and YFSETQ. This CDR3 has 13 amino acids. Trimming shortened V by 3 bases and J by 1 base, and 7 bases separated the two germline ends. DNA of the CDR3: TGCGCCAGCAGCTGGGGACAGAACACTGAAGCTTTCTTT. This codes for CASSWGQNTEAFF.